This passage covers 29 T cell receptor beta chains from one sample sequenced in a study of CD8+CD57+ T cells in acquired aplastic anemia listed by TCRdb under 2018. The sample was run on an Illumina HiSeq 2000. TCR beta VDJ combination and CDR3 sequence profiling used genomic DNA as the template. The public reads were reprocessed in TCRdb via fastp at Q25 and MiXCR, keeping in-frame beta chains. Each entry merges the rows of one CDR3 protein and shows their most common DNA and genes. The sample table shows about 120,000 distinct CDR3 sequences, and under 60% are seen once. 25% to 35% of the sample is in the top ten clones. Patients chosen for sequencing had shown expansion of CD8+CD57+ cells by flow cytometry. Sequencing was done on a sample of sorted CD4+, CD8+, or CD8+CD57+ T cells (not recorded which) from PBMCs. The source is a human donor with aplastic anemia.

This clonotype was seen many times. The chain uses TRBV20-1 and TRBJ2-3; maybe TRBD1 (5 bases). Germline V gene lookup returns CDR1 DFQATT and CDR2 SNEGSKA (reference sequence). With 0 bases removed from V and 0 bases from J, the gap between germline ends came to 10 bases. This CDR3 is built from 15 residues. The CDR3 bases are TGCAGTGCTAGAGACAGGGCGACTAGCACAGATACGCAGTATTTT. Its protein product is CSARDRATSTDTQYF.

This chain connects TRBV20-1 to TRBJ1-4; D unclear. V dropped 6 bases and J dropped 8 bases, with 19 bases sitting between them. This CDR3 has 14 residues. CDR1 DFQATT and CDR2 SNEGSKA come from the germline V gene (reference sequence). CDR3 in DNA: TGCAGTGCCCTAAACCCCGGACTCTCCGAAAAACTGTTTTTT. Its translation: CSALNPGLSEKLFF.

The rearrangement joins TRBV29-1 to TRBJ2-7; 7 bases align to TRBD1. Germline CDR1 and CDR2: SQVTM and ANQGSEA. Unmatched junction bases numbered 12, after V lost 7 bases and J lost 6 bases. This CDR3 has 13 residues. The CDR3, as DNA: TGCAGCGCGATCAGGGCAGGGGGTAGCGAGCAGTACTTC. Translating gives CSAIRAGGSEQYF.

This clonotype was seen at least ten times. This rearrangement joins TRBV6-5 to TRBJ2-7; a weak D match, TRBD1 (6 bases). V dropped 2 bases and J dropped 0 bases, with 14 bases sitting between them. The CDR3 spans 16 residues. Looked up from germline, CDR1 is MNHEY and CDR2 is SVGAGI. CDR3 protein: CASSYPTDRISYEQYF. The CDR3 bases are TGTGCCAGCAGTTACCCCACAGACAGGATCTCCTACGAGCAGTACTTC.

Notes on this clonotype: A much larger clone lies one base from this, so it may be a read error. The CDR3 sequence: CSARDLEGYGYTF. The CDR3 DNA is TGCAGTGCGAGGGACCTGGAAGGGTATGGCTACACCTTC. This sequence joins TRBV20-1 and TRBJ1-2, with D perhaps matching TRBD1 (5 bases). The CDR3 has 13 residues. Germline CDR1 is DFQATT and CDR2 is SNEGSKA (reference sequence). Trimming took off 6 bases at V and 5 bases at J, with 16 bases between the two ends.

The chain joins TRBV29-1 to TRBJ1-1, with unresolved D. The length of the CDR3 is 13 residues. Trimming pared 4 bases from V and 0 bases from J, leaving 9 bases between. CDR1 is SQVTM and CDR2 is ANQGSEA in the germline V gene. The CDR3 sequence is CSVAGHLNTEAFF. The CDR3 DNA is TGCAGCGTTGCGGGTCACCTGAACACTGAAGCTTTCTTT.

There are a few counts of this clonotype. A much more abundant neighbour one base away suggests this may be a read error. V gene TRBV10-1 combines with J gene TRBJ1-5; tentatively, D is TRBD1 (6 bases). The germline V and J ends were trimmed by 6 bases and 7 bases, with 16 bases remaining between them. The germline V gene has CDR1 WNHNN and CDR2 SYGVQD (reference sequence). The length of the CDR3 is 14 residues. CDR3: CASRGGRVEQPQHF. Written as DNA, the CDR3 is TGCGCCAGCAGGGGGGGCAGGGTGGAGCAGCCCCAGCATTTT.

The V and J genes are TRBV2 and TRBJ2-1; 8 bases align to TRBD2. Germline assignment: CDR1 SNHLY and CDR2 FYNNEI. The CDR3 has 15 amino acids. J was trimmed by 8 bases and V by 8 bases; bases with no gene match: 14. CDR3 DNA: TGTGCCAGCGGTTTACGGCCTAGCGGGCGGGATGAGCAGTTCTTC. The encoded protein is CASGLRPSGRDEQFF. Full variable domain (outside the CDR3, taken from reference TRBV2 and TRBJ2-1): EPEVTQTPSHQVTQMGQEVILRCVPISNHLYFYWYRQILGQKVEFLVSFYNNEISEKSEIFDDQFSVERPDGSNFTLKIRSTKLEDSAMYFCASGLRPSGRDEQFFGPGTRLTVL.

This clonotype came up once. The chain employs TRBV4-1 and TRBJ2-2, with D possibly matching TRBD1 (5 bases). The CDR3 extends over 16 amino acids. The germline V gene has CDR1 MGHRA and CDR2 YSYEKL. V gave up 4 bases and J gave up 0 bases, with 12 bases separating them. As DNA, the CDR3 is TGCGCCAGCAGCCGAACGACAGCTCCGAACACCGGGGAGCTGTTTTTT. Translation gives CASSRTTAPNTGELFF.

This chain uses TRBV19 with TRBJ1-5, with D unclear. With 9 bases removed from V and 6 bases from J, the gap between germline ends came to 18 bases. The CDR3 length is 14 residues. Germline values: CDR1 LNHDA, CDR2 SQIVND (reference sequence). The CDR3 coding sequence is TGTGCCAGCGCCGGAGGCTCCGGCTCTCAGCCCCAGCATTTT. Protein: CASAGGSGSQPQHF.

The genes are TRBV20-1 and TRBJ2-3, with 9 bases aligning to TRBD2. The CDR3 extends over 14 amino acids. V lost 6 bases, J lost 2 bases, and 6 bases stayed unmatched. From germline, CDR1 is DFQATT and CDR2 SNEGSKA (reference sequence). As DNA, the CDR3 is TGCAGTGCCCCCCTAGCGGGACACACAGATACGCAGTATTTT. As protein: CSAPLAGHTDTQYF.

On this clonotype itself: The junction departs from the called germline gene at one end, perhaps through a read error. The chain carries TRBV7-3 and TRBJ2-2; TRBD2 matches at 7 bases. This CDR3 has 15 amino acids. Germline V gene lookup returns CDR1 SGHTA and CDR2 FQGTGA. The CDR3 spells CASSVAGGSGGKLFF. CDR3 DNA sequence: TGTGCCAGCAGCGTAGCGGGTGGCAGTGGCGGGAAGCTGTTTTTT. Together with reference TRBV7-3 and TRBJ2-2, the CDR3 gives the full variable domain: GAGVSQTPSNKVTEKGKYVELRCDPISGHTALYWYRQSLGQGPEFLIYFQGTGAADDSGLPNDRFFAVRPEGSVSTLKIQRTERGDSAVYLCASSVAGGSGGKLFFGEGSRLTVL.

The CDR3 here is CTGERAEKLFF. The DNA for the CDR3 is TGCACAGGGGAGAGAGCTGAAAAACTGTTTTTT. The chain joins TRBV20-1 to TRBJ1-4; a possible D gene is TRBD1 (6 bases). Per germline, CDR1 DFQATT and CDR2 SNEGSKA (reference sequence). CDR3 size: 11 residues.

The V gene is TRBV3-1, the J gene TRBJ2-1; D not certain. The CDR3 is 11 residues long. Trimming stripped 3 bases from V and 7 bases from J, with 4 bases between. Germline V gives CDR1 LGHDT, CDR2 YNNKEL (reference sequence). CDR3 in DNA: TGTGCCAGCAGCCAGTTAAATGAGCAGTTCTTC. Translating gives CASSQLNEQFF.

V usage is TRBV19 and J usage is TRBJ2-5; D unresolved. CDR3 length: 14 residues. Germline assignment: CDR1 LNHDA and CDR2 SQIVND (reference sequence). Trimming stripped 2 bases from V and 5 bases from J, with 12 bases between. The CDR3 region has the DNA TGTGCCAGTAGTATATACGGGCTGAGGGAGACCCAGTACTTC. Translating it yields CASSIYGLRETQYF.

The chain has TRBV20-1 and TRBJ2-7, with 8 bases fitting TRBD2. V shed 2 bases and J 1 base; nucleotides not matched to a gene: 7. The CDR3 is 15 residues long. Germline-derived CDR1 and CDR2 are DFQATT and SNEGSKA (reference sequence). CDR3 bases: TGCAGTGCTAGATCCCCCGCGGGAGGATCCTACGAGCAGTACTTC. This encodes CSARSPAGGSYEQYF.

A few counts support this clonotype. This chain uses TRBV7-6 with TRBJ1-5; D is perhaps TRBD1 (5 bases). Germline-derived CDR1 and CDR2 are SGHVS and FNYEAQ. Between the trimmed V and J ends, which lost 1 base and 5 bases, there was a span of 12 bases. The length of the CDR3 is 15 residues. The CDR3 protein is CASSLGTGSDQPQHF. The DNA of the CDR3 is TGTGCCAGCAGCTTAGGCACAGGTTCTGATCAGCCCCAGCATTTT.

V gene TRBV18 combines with J gene TRBJ1-5; 8 bases fit TRBD1. The trim removed 6 bases at V and 5 bases at J, leaving 12 bases unmatched. The CDR3 covers 16 residues. CDR1 and CDR2 from the germline V gene are KGHSH and LQKENI. The CDR3 is CASSTGVSLTDQPQHF. As DNA, the CDR3 is TGTGCCAGCTCGACAGGGGTGAGCTTAACCGATCAGCCCCAGCATTTT.

Note on this clonotype: At one of its ends the junction is not consistent with the germline gene, which may arise from a read error. The rearrangement uses TRBV24-1 and TRBJ1-5, with D possibly TRBD1 on 6 matching bases. This CDR3 comprises 14 residues. CDR1 is KGHDR and CDR2 is SFDVKD in the germline V gene. The CDR3 is CASSLPGVNQPQHF. DNA for the CDR3: TGTGCCAGCAGTTTACCAGGGGTTAATCAGCCCCAGCATTTT.

V usage is TRBV20-1 and J usage is TRBJ2-5, with TRBD2 as a possible D gene (6 bases). The CDR3 loop spans 15 amino acids. From germline, CDR1 is DFQATT and CDR2 SNEGSKA (reference sequence). The CDR3 is CASLVGAARGETQYF. CDR3 DNA: TGCGCCTCCCTGGTAGGGGCGGCTCGGGGGGAGACCCAGTACTTC.

The J gene is TRBJ1-2, the V gene TRBV7-2; 7 positions match TRBD1. V trimming: 4 bases; J trimming: 4 bases; junction bases outside the gene matches: 9. Per the germline V gene, CDR1 is SGHTA and CDR2 is FQGNSA. The CDR3 runs 15 residues. The CDR3, as DNA: TGTGCCAGCAGCTACGACAGGGACCTCCTCTATGGCTACACCTTC. Amino acids: CASSYDRDLLYGYTF.

This clonotype was detected a few times. The chain employs TRBV5-6 and TRBJ2-7, with TRBD2 matching 8 bases. V shed 4 bases, J shed 0 bases, and the junction held 9 bases outside the gene matches. The CDR3 is made up of 16 amino acids. Per the germline V gene, CDR1 is SGHDT and CDR2 is YYEEEE. CDR3 amino acids: CASSHTFSGASYEQYF. For the CDR3, the DNA is TGTGCCAGCAGCCACACCTTTAGCGGGGCCTCCTACGAGCAGTACTTC. The variable domain in full, with the rest retrieved from reference TRBV5-6 and TRBJ2-7, is DAGVTQSPTHLIKTRGQQVTLRCSPKSGHDTVSWYQQALGQGPQFIFQYYEEEERQRGNFPDRFSGHQFPNYSSELNVNALLLGDSALYLCASSHTFSGASYEQYFGPGTRLTVT.

The gene calls are TRBV5-1 and TRBJ2-7; D is undetermined. The V end was cut by 0 bases, the J end by 0 bases, with 13 bases between. The CDR3 covers 16 residues. Per the germline V gene, CDR1 is SGHRS and CDR2 is YFSETQ. CDR3 residues: CASSLDVATFSYEQYF. In DNA, the CDR3 is TGCGCCAGCAGCTTGGACGTGGCTACCTTCTCCTACGAGCAGTACTTC.

V and J are TRBV20-1 and TRBJ1-3; D not resolved. The V end was cut by 2 bases, the J end by 2 bases, with 10 bases between. The germline V gene encodes CDR1 DFQATT and CDR2 SNEGSKA (reference sequence). The CDR3 extends over 14 amino acids. The CDR3 sequence is CSARWREAGNTIYF. In nucleotides, the CDR3 is TGCAGTGCTAGATGGCGAGAAGCTGGAAACACCATATATTTT.

This clonotype came up many times. The chain has TRBV4-2 and TRBJ2-7; TRBD2 agrees at 9 bases. Germline CDR1 is LGHNA and CDR2 is YNFKEQ. The J segment lost 1 base and the V segment lost 0 bases, leaving 4 bases of the junction unmatched. CDR3 length: 16 residues. CDR3 protein: CASSQDGLAGSYEQYF. In DNA form, the CDR3 reads TGTGCCAGCAGCCAAGATGGTCTAGCGGGATCCTACGAGCAGTACTTC.

This chain links TRBV20-1 with TRBJ1-1; D is unresolved. Trimming took off 3 bases at V and 8 bases at J, with 7 bases between the two ends. This CDR3 is built from 10 residues. Germline CDR1 and CDR2: DFQATT and SNEGSKA (reference sequence). CDR3 nucleotides: TGCAGTGCTAGTACGGGAGAAGCTTTCTTT. Its protein product is CSASTGEAFF.

The rearrangement uses TRBV5-1 and TRBJ2-5; no definite D call. This CDR3 region has 14 residues. V was pared by 4 bases and J by 5 bases, with 15 bases between. CDR1 and CDR2 from the germline V gene are SGHRS and YFSETQ. CDR3 sequence reads: CASSPGSSRETQYF. In DNA, the CDR3 is TGCGCCAGCAGCCCTGGGTCGAGCAGGGAGACCCAGTACTTC.

V gene TRBV19 combines with J gene TRBJ2-1, with D maybe TRBD1 (6 bases). Germline V lookup: CDR1 LNHDA, CDR2 SQIVND (reference sequence). The V end was cut by 7 bases, the J end by 4 bases, with 14 bases between. This CDR3 region has 14 residues. CDR3 protein: CASTVQGPYNEQFF. The CDR3 DNA sequence: TGTGCCAGTACCGTACAGGGCCCTTACAATGAGCAGTTCTTC.

This clonotype was recorded many times. This chain joins TRBV11-2 and TRBJ2-7; perhaps TRBD2 as D (6 bases). The V gene lost 5 bases and the J gene lost 4 bases, with 21 bases spanning the gap. Germline V CDR1 and CDR2: SGHAT, FQNNGV. The CDR3 has 16 amino acids. CDR3 bases: TGTGCCAGCAGCGTCAGTACCGGGACTCCTAATTACGAGCAGTACTTC. It codes for CASSVSTGTPNYEQYF.